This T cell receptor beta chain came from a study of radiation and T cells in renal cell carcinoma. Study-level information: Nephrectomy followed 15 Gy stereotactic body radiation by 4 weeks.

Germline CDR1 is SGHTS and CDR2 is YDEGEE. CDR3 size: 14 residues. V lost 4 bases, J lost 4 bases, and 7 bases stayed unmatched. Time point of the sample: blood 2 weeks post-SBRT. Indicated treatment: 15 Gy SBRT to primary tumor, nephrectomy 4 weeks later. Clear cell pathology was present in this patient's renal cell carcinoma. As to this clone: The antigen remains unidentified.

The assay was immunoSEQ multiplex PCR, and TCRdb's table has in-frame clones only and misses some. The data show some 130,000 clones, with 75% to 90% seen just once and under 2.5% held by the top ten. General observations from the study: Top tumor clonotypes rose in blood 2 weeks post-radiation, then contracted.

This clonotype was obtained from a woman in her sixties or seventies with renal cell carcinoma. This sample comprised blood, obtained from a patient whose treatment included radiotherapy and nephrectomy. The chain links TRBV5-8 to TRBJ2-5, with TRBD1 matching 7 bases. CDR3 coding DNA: TGTGCCAGCAGCGACGGGACAGTACCAGAGACCCAGTACTTC. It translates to CASSDGTVPETQYF.